This T cell receptor (beta chain) derives from a study of Ad26.COV2.S vaccination and SARS-CoV-2 variants. The treatment: roughly 20 received Ad26.COV2.S at low or high dose, single or two shots; about 5 received placebo; per-sample allocation not given. Sample collection was performed on day 63 after the first vaccine or placebo injection. Method: immunoSEQ multiplex PCR; TCRdb's copy keeps in-frame clones and lacks some. The table has around 340,000 clones, approximately 86% seen once. This CDR3 region has 13 residues. The V end lost 1 base, the J end lost 6 bases, and 7 bases lay between the germline ends. Germline CDR1 and CDR2: SGHTA and FQGNSA. Whole-study findings and limits: Vaccinated individuals (as opposed to placebo recipients) had higher spike-specific TCR breadth. Vaccinees and placebo recipients showed similar non-spike TCR breadth.

About this clone itself: The target antigen is unknown.

The sequence came from a person between 18 and 60 years old who received the Ad26.COV2.S COVID-19 vaccine or a placebo. The chain employs TRBV7-2 and TRBJ1-5; D is perhaps TRBD1 (5 bases). Sample: peripheral blood, taken in a trial of Ad26.COV2.S vaccine versus placebo. This chain's CDR3 is CASSLDQGQPQHF. As DNA, the CDR3 is TGTGCCAGCAGCTTAGATCAGGGTCAGCCCCAGCATTTT.